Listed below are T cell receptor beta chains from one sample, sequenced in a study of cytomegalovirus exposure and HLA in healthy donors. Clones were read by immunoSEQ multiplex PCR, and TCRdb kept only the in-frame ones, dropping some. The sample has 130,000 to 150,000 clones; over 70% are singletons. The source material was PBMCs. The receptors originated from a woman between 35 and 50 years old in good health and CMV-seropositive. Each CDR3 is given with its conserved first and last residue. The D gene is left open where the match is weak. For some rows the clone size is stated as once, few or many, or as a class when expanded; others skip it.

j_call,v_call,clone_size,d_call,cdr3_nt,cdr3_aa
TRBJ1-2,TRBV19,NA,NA,TGTGCCAGTAGTATATGGAGCGGTATGGGCTACACCTTC,CASSIWSGMGYTF
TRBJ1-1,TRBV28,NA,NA,TGTGCCAGCAGTGGGTGGACAGCTACCGTTTGGGACACTGAAGCTTTCTTT,CASSGWTATVWDTEAFF
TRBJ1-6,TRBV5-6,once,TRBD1,TGTGCCAGCAGTTCTACAGGGGAAAATTCACCCCTCCACTTT,CASSSTGENSPLHF
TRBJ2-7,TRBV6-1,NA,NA,TGTGCCACCACCCCCGACAGGACCCTCGAGCAGTACTTC,CATTPDRTLEQYF
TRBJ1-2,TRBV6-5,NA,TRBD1,TGTGCCAGCAGTTACCGGAGGGGGCTGTTCTATGGCTACACCTTC,CASSYRRGLFYGYTF
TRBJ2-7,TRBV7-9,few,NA,TGTGCCAGCAGCTTTGCAGGGACTGGGGAGCAGTACTTC,CASSFAGTGEQYF
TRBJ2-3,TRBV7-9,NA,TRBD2,TGTGCCAGCAGCTTAGACGGGGGGGTTGCTATTACGCAGTATTTT,CASSLDGGVAITQYF
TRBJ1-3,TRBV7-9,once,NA,TGTGCCAGCAGCCCAGACATCAACTCTGGAAACACCATATATTTT,CASSPDINSGNTIYF
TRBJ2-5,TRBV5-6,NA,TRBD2,TGTGCCAGCAGCTTCATGCAGGGAGGGATTGAGCAGTACTTC,CASSFMQGGIEQYF
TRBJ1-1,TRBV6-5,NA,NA,TGTGCCAGCAGCAAACGACAGAACACTGAAGCTTTCTTT,CASSKRQNTEAFF
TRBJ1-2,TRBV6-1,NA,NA,TGTGCCAGCAGTGAAGCGGCAGGAACAAATTATGGCTACACCTTC,CASSEAAGTNYGYTF
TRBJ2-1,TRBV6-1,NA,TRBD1,TGTGCCAGCTCAAGAGGACAGGGGGCAGGCGATGAGCAGTTCTTC,CASSRGQGAGDEQFF
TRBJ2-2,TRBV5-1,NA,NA,TGCGCCAGCAGTTATCTCAACAGGATGGAGAACACCGGGGAGCTGTTTTTT,CASSYLNRMENTGELFF
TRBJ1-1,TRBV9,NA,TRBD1,TGTGCCAGCAGCCGAATACAGGGGGCAGGTACTGAAGCTTTCTTT,CASSRIQGAGTEAFF
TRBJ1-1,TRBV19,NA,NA,TGTGCCAGTAGGGACCCTCAGGGGATTAACACTGAAGCTTTCTTT,CASRDPQGINTEAFF
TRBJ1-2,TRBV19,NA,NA,TGTGCCAGTAGTGAGGGGGGGCGCGGCTACACCTTC,CASSEGGRGYTF
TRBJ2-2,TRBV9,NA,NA,TGTGCCAGCAGCGTAGCGGGGTTACCCGGGGAGCTGTTTTTT,CASSVAGLPGELFF
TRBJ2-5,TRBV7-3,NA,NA,TGTGCCAGCAGCCCCCAACCGCGGGGGCCTTACTTC,CASSPQPRGPYF
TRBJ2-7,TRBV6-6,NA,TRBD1,TGTGCCAGCATCAATGCAGGGGGAAGCTCCTACGAGCAGTACTTC,CASINAGGSSYEQYF
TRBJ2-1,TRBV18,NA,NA,TGTGCCAGCTCACCACCGGTCTCCCGTGTCAATGAGGAGCAGTTCTTC,CASSPPVSRVNEEQFF
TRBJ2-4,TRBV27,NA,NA,TGTGCCAGCAGTGGACTTCTAGCCAAAAACATTCAGTACTTC,CASSGLLAKNIQYF
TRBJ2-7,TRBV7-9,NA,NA,TGTGCCAGCAGTGAGACGGGGTCGTTCTACGAGCAGTACTTC,CASSETGSFYEQYF
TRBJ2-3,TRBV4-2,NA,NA,TGTGCCAGCAGCCAAGGGGTAGCAGCAGATACGCAGTATTTT,CASSQGVAADTQYF
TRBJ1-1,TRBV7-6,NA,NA,TGTGCCAGCAGCTTGGCGGCCAGCATGAACACTGAAGCTTTCTTT,CASSLAASMNTEAFF
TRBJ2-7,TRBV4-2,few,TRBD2,TGTGCCAGCAGCCAACATGCGGCTAGCGGGGGCCCAGCCATTTACGAGCAGTACTTC,CASSQHAASGGPAIYEQYF
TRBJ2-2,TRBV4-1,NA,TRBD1,TGCGCCAGCAGCCAACAGGACAGGGACGCCGGGGAGCTGTTTTTT,CASSQQDRDAGELFF
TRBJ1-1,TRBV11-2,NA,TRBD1,TGTGCCAGCAGCTCCCACCCGGGACAGGGGGCCTACACTGAAGCTTTCTTT,CASSSHPGQGAYTEAFF
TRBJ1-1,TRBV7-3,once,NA,TGTGCCAGCAGCCCCGGACGGGAAAACACTGAAGCTTTCTTT,CASSPGRENTEAFF
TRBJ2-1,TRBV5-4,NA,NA,TGTGCCAGCAGCTTGTTAGTCGGAGACAATGAGCAGTTCTTC,CASSLLVGDNEQFF
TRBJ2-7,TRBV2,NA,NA,TGTGCCAGCAGTGAAGTTCGCTACGAGCAGTACTTC,CASSEVRYEQYF
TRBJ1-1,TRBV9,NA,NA,TGTGCCAGCAGCGTAGGGGTAGGGGCGGGGATTGGGACTGAAGCTTTCTTT,CASSVGVGAGIGTEAFF
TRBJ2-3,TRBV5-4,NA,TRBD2,TGTGCCAGCACCTCACACGGGGGGGCCTTGGATACGCAGTATTTT,CASTSHGGALDTQYF
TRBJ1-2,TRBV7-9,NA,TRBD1,TGTGCCAGCAGCTCATCAGGGGGCGGCTACACCTTC,CASSSSGGGYTF